The next 11 T cell receptor beta chains were all read from a single sample in a study of identical twins. Using its own MiXCR run on the 5' RACE reads, TCRdb lists one record per CDR3 protein. The table records about 530,000 distinct CDR3 sequences, roughly 15% of them present only once. These same data were also listed under a study on yellow fever vaccine responses in identical twins.

Sequencing input: CD4+ T cells sorted from blood. These receptors all come from a woman aged 18-29 years in good health.

The chain employs TRBV10-3 and TRBJ2-5, with D possibly TRBD1 on 6 matching bases. Trimming left V 4 bases short and J 0 bases short, with 21 bases between. The CDR3 has 18 residues. In germline, CDR1 is ENHRY, CDR2 SYGVKD. The CDR3 reads CAISGSRQGKGDQETQYF. CDR3 DNA: TGTGCCATCAGTGGCAGTCGGCAGGGAAAGGGGGACCAAGAGACCCAGTACTTC.

V usage is TRBV20-1 and J usage is TRBJ2-5; unclear D gene. The V end was cut by 1 base, the J end by 5 bases, with 17 bases between. Germline V gene sequence: CDR1 DFQATT, CDR2 SNEGSKA (reference sequence). CDR3 length: 15 amino acids. As DNA, the CDR3 is TGCAGTGCTAGAGTGGGAACTACCAAGGCGGAGACCCAGTACTTC. It codes for CSARVGTTKAETQYF.

The chain has TRBV12-3 or TRBV12-4 and TRBJ2-3, with TRBD1 as a possible D gene (6 bases). V lost 6 bases to trimming and J lost 3 bases, with 10 bases between them. The CDR3 length is 13 residues. CDR3 sequence: CASRTTGTDTQYF. DNA for the CDR3: TGTGCCAGCAGAACAACAGGGACAGATACGCAGTATTTT.

This chain uses TRBV29-1 with TRBJ2-3, with D perhaps TRBD2 (5 bases). The CDR3 loop spans 11 amino acids. The germline V gene has CDR1 SQVTM and CDR2 ANQGSEA. Trimming cost V 4 bases and J 5 bases, with 7 bases left between them. The CDR3 DNA follows: TGCAGCGTTGTTGGGAGAGATACGCAGTATTTT. This codes for CSVVGRDTQYF.

V gene TRBV7-9 combines with J gene TRBJ2-1, with TRBD2 identical over 7 bases. Losses at the gene ends were 5 bases for V and 4 bases for J; bases not matched to a gene: 5. Germline V gives CDR1 SEHNR, CDR2 FQNEAQ (reference sequence). The CDR3 runs 14 residues. In DNA form, the CDR3 reads TGTGCCAGCAGCCAGAGCGGGAAGTACAATGAGCAGTTCTTC. It codes for CASSQSGKYNEQFF.

This clonotype was picked up a small number of times. This chain uses TRBV7-9 with TRBJ1-1; D might be TRBD1 (5 bases). The CDR3 runs 14 residues. The V gene's germline CDR1 is SEHNR and CDR2 FQNEAQ (reference sequence). The V and J ends lost 7 bases and 1 base respectively, with 13 bases between them. The CDR3: CASTLGGRNTEAFF. For the CDR3, the DNA is TGTGCCAGCACCTTGGGGGGAAGGAACACTGAAGCTTTCTTT.

This clonotype showed up just a few times. The J gene is TRBJ2-7, the V gene TRBV18; 7 bases are a match to TRBD1. The ends lost 4 bases at V and 1 base at J; junction bases unmatched: 10. Germline V gene data show CDR1 as KGHSH and CDR2 as LQKENI. The CDR3 is 16 residues long. In nucleotides, the CDR3 is TGTGCCAGCTCACGAAACAGGGGCGCCGATTCCTACGAGCAGTACGTC. Its protein is CASSRNRGADSYEQYV.

V gene TRBV3-1 combines with J gene TRBJ1-5; D ambiguous. V dropped 0 bases and J dropped 6 bases, with 6 bases sitting between them. The CDR3 runs to 13 residues. The germline CDR1 and CDR2 sequences are LGHDT and YNNKEL (reference sequence). The CDR3 coding sequence is TGTGCCAGCAGCCAAGATTTGGCTCAGCCCCAGCATTTT. Translated, it gives CASSQDLAQPQHF.

This chain connects TRBV6-2 or TRBV6-3 to TRBJ2-3; perhaps TRBD2 as D (6 bases). CDR1 is MNHEY, CDR2 SVGEGT, per germline. This CDR3 comprises 16 residues. V was shortened by 6 bases and J by 10 bases, with 26 bases between the two germline ends. The CDR3 DNA reads TGTGCCAGCAGCCGGCGCGGTGGTAGCGGAGTCGGGTCGCAGTATTTT. It is translated as CASSRRGGSGVGSQYF.

This clonotype was detected a few times. V is TRBV3-1 and J is TRBJ2-7; 10 bases map to TRBD2. CDR3 length: 16 residues. Germline-derived CDR1 and CDR2 are LGHDT and YNNKEL (reference sequence). J gave up 4 bases and V 3 bases, and 9 bases lay outside the gene matches. Written as DNA, the CDR3 is TGTGCCAGCAGCCACCATCACCTAGCGGGAGCATACGAGCAGTACTTC. This codes for CASSHHHLAGAYEQYF.

This clonotype was detected a few times. The V and J genes are TRBV27 and TRBJ2-1; 9 nucleotides line up with TRBD1. V was clipped by 7 bases and J by 8 bases; unmatched bases: 12. CDR1 MNHEY and CDR2 SMNVEV come from the germline V gene (reference sequence). This CDR3 has 15 amino acids. DNA of the CDR3: TGTGCCAGCAATACCGGGACAGGGTTTTTCCATGAGCAGTTCTTC. Its translation: CASNTGTGFFHEQFF.